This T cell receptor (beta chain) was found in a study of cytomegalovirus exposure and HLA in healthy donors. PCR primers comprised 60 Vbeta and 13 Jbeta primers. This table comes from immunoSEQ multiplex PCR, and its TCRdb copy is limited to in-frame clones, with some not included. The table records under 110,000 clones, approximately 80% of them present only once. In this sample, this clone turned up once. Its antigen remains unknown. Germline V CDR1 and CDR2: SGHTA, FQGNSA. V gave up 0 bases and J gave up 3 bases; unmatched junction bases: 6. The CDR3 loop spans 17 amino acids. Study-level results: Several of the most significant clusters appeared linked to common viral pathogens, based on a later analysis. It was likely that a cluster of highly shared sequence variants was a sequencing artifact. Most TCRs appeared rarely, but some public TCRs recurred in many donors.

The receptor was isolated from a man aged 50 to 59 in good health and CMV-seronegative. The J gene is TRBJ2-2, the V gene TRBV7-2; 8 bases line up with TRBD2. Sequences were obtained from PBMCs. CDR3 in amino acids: CASSLALAGGYTGELFF. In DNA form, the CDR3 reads TGTGCCAGCAGCTTAGCGCTGGCGGGGGGCTACACCGGGGAGCTGTTTTTT.